This TCR beta chain originates from a study of STAT5B mutations in CD4+ large granular lymphocyte leukemia. General observations from the study: Main leukemic clonotypes were patient-specific, but roughly 25% appeared at low frequency elsewhere. TRBV06-family usage was enriched in top patient clones (8/27) versus controls (2/35). CD4-sorted patient repertoires seemed more clonal than healthy CD4+ repertoires.

About this clone itself: As yet, its antigen is unknown.

This was a survey-level run. Method: immunoSEQ multiplex PCR; TCRdb's copy keeps in-frame clones and lacks some. This sample has just over 25,000 clones, with around 81% found just once. Germline CDR1 SGHVS, CDR2 FNYEAQ. This CDR3 is built from 18 residues. With 5 bases clipped from V and 5 bases from J, the junction kept 15 bases outside the gene matches. The TCR comes from a human donor in good health. J is TRBJ2-1 and V is TRBV7-6; the match to TRBD1 covers 10 bases. Sequenced: CD4+ T cells from blood buffy coats. CDR3 residues: CASSLGRYSGTGDNEQFF. The CDR3 nucleotides are TGTGCCAGCAGCCTAGGACGGTACTCCGGGACAGGGGACAATGAGCAGTTCTTC.